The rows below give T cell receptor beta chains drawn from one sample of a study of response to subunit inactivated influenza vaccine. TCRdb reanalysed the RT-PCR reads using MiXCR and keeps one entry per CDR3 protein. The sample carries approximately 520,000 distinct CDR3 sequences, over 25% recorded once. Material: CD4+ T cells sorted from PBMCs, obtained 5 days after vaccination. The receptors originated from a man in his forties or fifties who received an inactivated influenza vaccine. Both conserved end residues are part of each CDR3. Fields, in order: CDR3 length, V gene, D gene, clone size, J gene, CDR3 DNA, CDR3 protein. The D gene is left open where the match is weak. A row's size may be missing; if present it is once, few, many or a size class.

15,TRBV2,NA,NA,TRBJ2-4,TGTGCCAGCAGCCCGACCAAGATAGCCAAAAACATTCAGTACTTC,CASSPTKIAKNIQYF
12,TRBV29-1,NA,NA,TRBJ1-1,TGCAGCGCTAGGCTGACAGGCACTGAAGCTTTCTTT,CSARLTGTEAFF
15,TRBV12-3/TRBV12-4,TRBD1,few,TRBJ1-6,TGTGCCAGCAGTTCCCGGGACAGGAAATCTTCACCCCTCCACTTT,CASSSRDRKSSPLHF
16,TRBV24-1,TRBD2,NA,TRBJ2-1,TGTGCCACCAGTGATTTTCCAGCGGGAGTAGGGAATGAGCAGTTCTTC,CATSDFPAGVGNEQFF
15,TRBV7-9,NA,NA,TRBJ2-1,TGTGCCAGCAGCACCTTGGCTCTCTCCTACAATGAGCAGTTCTTC,CASSTLALSYNEQFF
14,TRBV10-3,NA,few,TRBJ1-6,TGTGCCATCAGTAAGGACTATTCTGCTTCACCCCTCCACTTT,CAISKDYSASPLHF
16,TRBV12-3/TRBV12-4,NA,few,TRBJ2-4,TGTGCCAGCAGCGATCCTCGGGGCATAGCCAAAAACATTCAGTACTTC,CASSDPRGIAKNIQYF
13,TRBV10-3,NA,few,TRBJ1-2,TGTGCCATCGGCGGGGACCGGGACTATGGCTACACCTTC,CAIGGDRDYGYTF
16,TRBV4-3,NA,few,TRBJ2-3,TGCGCCAGCAGCCAAGACCAGACAGGTAGCACAGATACGCAGTATTTT,CASSQDQTGSTDTQYF
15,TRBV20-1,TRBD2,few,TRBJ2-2,TGCAGTGCGAGACCTAGCGGGAGGGACGCCGGGGAGCTGTTTTTT,CSARPSGRDAGELFF
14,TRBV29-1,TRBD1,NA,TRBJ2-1,TGCAGCGACTCTGACAGGGGGGTCTACAATGAGCAGTTCTTC,CSDSDRGVYNEQFF
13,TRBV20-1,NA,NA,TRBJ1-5,TGCAGTGCTAACAGACAGGCTAATCAGCCCCAGCATTTT,CSANRQANQPQHF
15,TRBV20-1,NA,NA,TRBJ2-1,TGCAGTGCCGTAACAGGGTGGGGGGATTACAATGAGCAGTTCTTC,CSAVTGWGDYNEQFF
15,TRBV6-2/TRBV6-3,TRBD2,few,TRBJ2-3,TGTGCCAGCAGTTACGCGGGGAGGGGCCCAGATACGCAGTATTTT,CASSYAGRGPDTQYF
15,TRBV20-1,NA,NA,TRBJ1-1,TGCAGTGCTAGAGACGGAGGCAGCACGGACACTGAAGCTTTCTTT,CSARDGGSTDTEAFF
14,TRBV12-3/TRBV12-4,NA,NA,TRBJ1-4,TGTGCCAGCAGTTTTTTTGGGACTAATGAAAAACTGTTTTTT,CASSFFGTNEKLFF
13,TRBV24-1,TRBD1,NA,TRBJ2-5,TGTGCCACCAGTGATGGGACAGAAGAGACCCAGTACTTC,CATSDGTEETQYF
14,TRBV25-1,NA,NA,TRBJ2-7,TGTGCCAGCCCCACCGGGACTCACACCTACGAGCAGTACTTC,CASPTGTHTYEQYF
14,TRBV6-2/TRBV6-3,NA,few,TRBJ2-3,TGTGCCAGCAGTTCGGTGTTGTCGCGGGATACGCAGTATTTT,CASSSVLSRDTQYF
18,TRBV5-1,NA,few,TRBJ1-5,TGCGCCAGCAGCTCGGGTCCTCGGGCCTCCGATAGCAATCAGCCCCAGCATTTT,CASSSGPRASDSNQPQHF
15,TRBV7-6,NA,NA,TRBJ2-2,TGTGCCAGCAGCTTAGCAACCCAGCACACCGGGGAGCTGTTTTTT,CASSLATQHTGELFF
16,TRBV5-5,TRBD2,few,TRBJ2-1,TGTGCCAGCAGCTTTGTTACGGGGGGGGTCTACAATGAGCAGTTCTTC,CASSFVTGGVYNEQFF
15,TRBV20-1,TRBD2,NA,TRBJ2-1,TGCAGTGCTAGAGGGGCTAGCGGTTCCTACAATGAGCAGTTCTTC,CSARGASGSYNEQFF
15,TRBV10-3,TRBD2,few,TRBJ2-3,TGTGCCATCAGTCCCTCTAGCGGGACCTCCTTTACGCAGTATTTT,CAISPSSGTSFTQYF
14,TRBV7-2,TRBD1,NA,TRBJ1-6,TGTGCCAGCAGCCGGACAGGGATAGGCTCACCCCTCCACTTT,CASSRTGIGSPLHF